This T cell receptor (beta chain) is from a study of CD8 T cells in Susac syndrome. Study-level background: Of the sequenced Susac syndrome patients, over 5 had active disease and under 10 were in remission. Susac syndrome patients were untreated, on corticosteroids with some adding intravenous immunoglobulin, or on intravenous immunoglobulin only.

Trimming removed 8 bases from V and 8 bases from J; junction bases left unmatched: 10. Germline CDR1 and CDR2: MDHEN and SYDVKM. The CDR3 is 13 residues long. An input of about 0.45 to 1 ug of RNA was subjected to reverse transcription using random hexamers. Amplification of TCR beta CDR3 across 54 Vbeta and 13 Jbeta was performed with immunoSEQ multiplex PCR. TCRdb re-called the immunoSEQ multiplex PCR reads with MiXCR, one entry per CDR3 protein. The repertoire holds roughly 130,000 distinct CDR3 sequences, with just over 95% as singletons. The sequenced material came from CD4+ T cells from PBMCs. The chain joins TRBV28 to TRBJ1-2; TRBD1 matches at 8 bases. This TCR was sampled from a human donor with Susac syndrome. The CDR3 sequence: CASQKTGENGYTF. In DNA form, the CDR3 reads TGTGCCAGCCAGAAGACAGGGGAAAACGGCTACACCTTC.